This T cell receptor (beta chain) was observed in a study of monozygotic twins with inflammatory bowel disease. General study findings and limits: IBD patients displayed reduced TCRbeta diversity (inverse Simpson) when set against healthy co-twins. Possibly reflecting limited power, no difference in repertoire similarity was found between concordant and discordant twins.

Note on this clonotype: The target antigen is unknown.

Using the 5' RACE reads, TCRdb records one entry per CDR3 protein without DNA. The clone table shows more than 300,000 distinct CDR3 sequences, with the ten largest holding approximately 2.8%. CDR3 length: 19 residues. From germline, CDR1 is LNHDA and CDR2 SQIVND (reference sequence). Material for sequencing was blood. The origin of this receptor is a human donor with ulcerative colitis or Crohn's disease, or a healthy co-twin of an affected twin (not recorded which). V and J are TRBV19 and TRBJ2-1; TCRdb's D call, TRBD2, is unchecked because there is no DNA. The CDR3 spells CASSIDARRAGFSYNEQFF.